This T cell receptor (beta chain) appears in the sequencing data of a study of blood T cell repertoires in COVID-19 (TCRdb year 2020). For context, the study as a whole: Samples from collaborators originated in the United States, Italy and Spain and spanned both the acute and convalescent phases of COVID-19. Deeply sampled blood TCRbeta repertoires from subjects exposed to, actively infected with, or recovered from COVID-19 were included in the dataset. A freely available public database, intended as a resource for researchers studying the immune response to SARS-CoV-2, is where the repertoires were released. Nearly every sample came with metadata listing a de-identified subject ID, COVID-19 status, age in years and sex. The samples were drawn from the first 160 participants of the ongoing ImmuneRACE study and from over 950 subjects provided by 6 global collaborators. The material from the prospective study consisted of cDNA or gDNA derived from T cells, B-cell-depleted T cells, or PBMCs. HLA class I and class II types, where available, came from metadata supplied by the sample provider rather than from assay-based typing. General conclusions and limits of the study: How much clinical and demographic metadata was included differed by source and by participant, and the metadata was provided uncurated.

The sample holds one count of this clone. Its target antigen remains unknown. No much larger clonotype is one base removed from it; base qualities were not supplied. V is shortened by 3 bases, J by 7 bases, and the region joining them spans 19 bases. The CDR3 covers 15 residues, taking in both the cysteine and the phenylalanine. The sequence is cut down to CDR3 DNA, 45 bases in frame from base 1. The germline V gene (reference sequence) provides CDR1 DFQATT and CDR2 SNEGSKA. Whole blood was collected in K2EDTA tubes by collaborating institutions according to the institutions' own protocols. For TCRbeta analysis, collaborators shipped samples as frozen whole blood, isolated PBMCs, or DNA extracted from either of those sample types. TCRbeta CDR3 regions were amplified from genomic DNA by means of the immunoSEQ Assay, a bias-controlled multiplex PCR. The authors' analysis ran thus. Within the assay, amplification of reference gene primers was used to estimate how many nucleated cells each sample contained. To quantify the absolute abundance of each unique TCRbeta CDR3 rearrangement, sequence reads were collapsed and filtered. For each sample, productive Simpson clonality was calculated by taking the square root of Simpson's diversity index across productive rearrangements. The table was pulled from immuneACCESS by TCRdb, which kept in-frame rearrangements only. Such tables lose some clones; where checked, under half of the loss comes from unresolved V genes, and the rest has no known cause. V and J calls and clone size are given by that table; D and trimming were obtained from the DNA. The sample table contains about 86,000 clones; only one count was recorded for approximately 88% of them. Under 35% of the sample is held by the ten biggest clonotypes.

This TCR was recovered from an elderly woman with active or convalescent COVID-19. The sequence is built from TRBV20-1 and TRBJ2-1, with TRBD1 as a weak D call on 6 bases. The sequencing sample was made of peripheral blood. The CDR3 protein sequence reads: CSASLRGGVGNEQFF. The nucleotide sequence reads TGCAGTGCTAGTCTCCGAGGGGGAGTGGGGAATGAGCAGTTCTTC.